Presented here are 31 T cell receptor beta chains from one specimen sequenced in a study of T cells in Graves' hyperthyroidism and ophthalmopathy. Researchers took RNA transcripts and amplified the TCR beta CDR3 regions from them. First-round RT-PCR targeting the TCR CDR3 was performed with the HTBI primer set. TCRdb itself ran the multiplex PCR reads through MiXCR, one entry per CDR3 protein. The table has 530,000 or so distinct CDR3 sequences, around 22% seen once; the top ten hold about 11%. The material sequenced was blood. These receptor sequences come from a woman aged 30 to 39 with Graves' ophthalmopathy.

This clonotype was detected many times. J is TRBJ1-2 and V is TRBV6-5, with no clear D. The CDR3 consists of 15 residues. Trimming took 5 bases from V and 0 from J, leaving 13 bases between them. Germline assignment: CDR1 MNHEY and CDR2 SVGAGI. The CDR3 here is CASSPQDDSNYGYTF. CDR3 nucleotide sequence: TGTGCCAGCAGTCCCCAGGATGATTCTAACTATGGCTACACCTTC.

This clonotype was observed a handful of times. A much larger clone lies a single base off, so this may be a read error. The rearrangement links TRBV20-1 to TRBJ1-2; unclear D gene. Germline values: CDR1 DFQATT, CDR2 SNEGSKA (reference sequence). The CDR3 has 15 residues. The CDR3 loop is CSARRALGRNYGFTF. In nucleotides, the CDR3 is TGCAGTGCTAGAAGAGCCCTGGGCAGGAACTATGGCTTCACCTTC.

J is TRBJ1-1 and V is TRBV5-1; D unclear. This CDR3 region has 14 residues. Germline CDR1 reads SGHRS; CDR2 reads YFSETQ. The V gene lost 0 bases and the J gene lost 3 bases, with 9 bases spanning the gap. The CDR3 DNA is TGCGCCAGCAGCTTGGACAGTGCCCACACTGAAGCTTTCTTT. This sequence encodes CASSLDSAHTEAFF.

The CDR3 loop is CAWSRTGREPQHF. The CDR3 DNA reads as TGTGCCTGGTCACGGACAGGCCGTGAGCCCCAGCATTTT. The chain uses TRBV30 and TRBJ1-5, with 7 bases identical to TRBD1. CDR3 length equals 13 residues. The V segment lost 5 bases and the J segment 8 bases; nucleotides outside the gene matches: 9. The germline V gene has CDR1 GTSNPN and CDR2 SVGIG (reference sequence).

This clonotype was seen ten or more times. The V gene is TRBV29-1, the J gene TRBJ1-1; no firm D call. V was clipped by 7 bases and J by 5 bases, with 14 bases between them. CDR1 and CDR2 from the germline V gene are SQVTM and ANQGSEA. The length of the CDR3 is 12 residues. The CDR3: CSAKSGGTEAFF. Here the CDR3 DNA reads TGCAGCGCTAAGTCGGGAGGTACTGAAGCTTTCTTT.

Many counts were recorded for this clonotype. The rearrangement links TRBV6-5 to TRBJ2-2; 11 bases are shared with TRBD2. Germline V gene sequence: CDR1 MNHEY, CDR2 SVGAGI. With 2 bases clipped from V and 4 bases from J, the junction kept 3 bases outside the gene matches. This CDR3 region has 16 residues. The CDR3 here is CASSYTTSGATGELFF. The CDR3, as DNA: TGTGCCAGCAGTTACACGACTAGCGGGGCCACCGGGGAGCTGTTTTTT.

This clonotype has ten or more counts. This chain links TRBV2 with TRBJ2-5; D ambiguous. The V gene lost 7 bases and the J gene lost 3 bases, with 12 bases spanning the gap. Germline CDR1 SNHLY, CDR2 FYNNEI. The CDR3 has 13 amino acids. CDR3 protein: CASTPRQEETQYF. The DNA for the CDR3 is TGTGCCAGCACCCCAAGACAAGAAGAGACCCAGTACTTC.

This clonotype was picked up many times. The CDR3 here is CAWSVVQDGYTF. CDR3 DNA: TGTGCCTGGAGTGTAGTACAGGATGGCTACACCTTC. The J gene is TRBJ1-2, the V gene TRBV30, with D perhaps TRBD1 (5 bases). The CDR3 sequence is 12 residues long. The germline V gene encodes CDR1 GTSNPN and CDR2 SVGIG (reference sequence). V lost 0 bases and J 6 bases, leaving 8 bases between the germline ends.

This clonotype showed up many times. The chain employs TRBV2 and TRBJ2-1, with a weak D call TRBD2 (6 bases). The CDR3 contains 16 residues. The germline V gene has CDR1 SNHLY and CDR2 FYNNEI. V lost 0 bases and J lost 8, with 17 bases in between. CDR3 amino acids: CASSEALSSADDEQFF. The DNA of the CDR3 is TGTGCCAGCAGTGAAGCGCTGTCTAGCGCGGACGATGAGCAGTTCTTC.

On this clonotype: One base away lies a much larger clone, so this may be a sequencing read error. The chain recombines TRBV18 with TRBJ1-1; 11 bases match TRBD1. This CDR3 has 14 residues. Germline CDR1 and CDR2: KGHSH and LQKENI. The CDR3 DNA sequence: TGTGCCCGCTCACCGGACAGGGGGCACACTGAAGCTTTCTTT. Translation: CARSPDRGHTEAFF.

This clonotype was observed at least ten times. The chain has TRBV19 and TRBJ1-1; the D gene is possibly TRBD1 (5 bases). Trimming pared 6 bases from V and 0 bases from J, leaving 17 bases between. CDR1 is LNHDA and CDR2 is SQIVND in the germline V gene (reference sequence). The CDR3 contains 16 residues. Here the CDR3 reads CASRGRDGDLNTEAFF. CDR3 nucleotide sequence: TGTGCCAGTAGGGGCCGGGACGGAGATTTGAACACTGAAGCTTTCTTT.

Ten or more counts support this clonotype. The J gene is TRBJ1-2, the V gene TRBV2, with D uncertain. V lost 8 bases to trimming and J lost 7 bases, with 8 bases between them. The CDR3 is 10 amino acids. The germline V gene encodes CDR1 SNHLY and CDR2 FYNNEI. This chain's CDR3 is CASHDFGYTF. The CDR3 DNA reads TGTGCCAGCCACGACTTTGGCTACACCTTC.

About this clonotype: This sequence may be a read error, since a much larger clone differs from it by one base. The chain employs TRBV4-1 and TRBJ1-3; D gene ambiguous. Germline V gene data show CDR1 as MGHRA and CDR2 as YSYEKL. This CDR3 spans 15 amino acids. In DNA form, the CDR3 reads TGCGCCAGCTGCCAAGTAGGGTCGCCTGGAAACACCATATATTTT. Translation: CASCQVGSPGNTIYF.

Remarks on this clonotype: A much larger clonotype is one base distant, so this may be a read error. The chain carries TRBV9 and TRBJ2-7; 9 nucleotides line up with TRBD2. Germline V CDR1 and CDR2: SGDLS, YYNGEE. The CDR3 is made up of 16 amino acids. CDR3 DNA: TGTGCCAGCAGCGTAGGCCCTAGCGGGGTCTCCTACGAGCAGTGCTTC. This gives the protein CASSVGPSGVSYEQCF.

This clonotype was recorded many times. The chain links TRBV20-1 to TRBJ2-7, with a tentative D call TRBD1 (6 bases). V was shortened by 0 bases and J by 7 bases, with 19 bases between the two germline ends. The CDR3 sequence is 15 residues long. Germline values: CDR1 DFQATT, CDR2 SNEGSKA (reference sequence). The CDR3 sequence: CSARDEGHGVEEQYF. The DNA for the CDR3 is TGCAGTGCTAGAGATGAGGGACACGGAGTGGAAGAGCAGTACTTC.

In the case of this clonotype: The junction and the germline gene differ at one end; a read error may be behind it. The chain employs TRBV13 and TRBJ2-7, with D possibly being TRBD1 or TRBD2 (5 bases each). The CDR3 has 18 amino acids. Germline V CDR1 and CDR2: PRHDT, FYEKMQ (reference sequence). In DNA, the CDR3 is TGCGCCAGCAGCTTAGGGTGGGACGAGGAGGAGAGGAACTACGAGCAGTACTTC. Encoded protein: CASSLGWDEEERNYEQYF.

This clonotype was detected ten times or more. The chain carries TRBV12-3 or TRBV12-4 and TRBJ2-2; D possibly corresponds to TRBD1 (6 bases). Trimming left V 7 bases short and J 3 bases short, with 18 bases between. CDR3 size: 16 residues. In DNA form, the CDR3 reads TGTGCCAGCACTCATAAGGGGGACCGAGACACCGGGGAGCTGTTTTTT. This sequence encodes CASTHKGDRDTGELFF.

V and J are TRBV7-2 and TRBJ1-1; tentatively, D is TRBD1 (6 bases). CDR1 and CDR2 from the germline V gene are SGHTA and FQGNSA. There are 16 residues in the CDR3. The ends were cut back, 0 bases at V and 0 bases at J, with 11 bases in the middle. CDR3 sequence: CASSLAGDTMNTEAFF. The CDR3 coding sequence is TGTGCCAGCAGCTTAGCGGGGGACACCATGAACACTGAAGCTTTCTTT.

This clonotype was seen repeatedly, ten times or more. J is TRBJ1-2 and V is TRBV7-9; TRBD1 agrees at 7 bases. The CDR3 contains 16 residues. Germline trimming cut 4 bases from V and 4 bases from J; bases unmatched to any gene: 12. Germline lookup yields CDR1 SEHNR and CDR2 FQNEAQ (reference sequence). The CDR3 region has the DNA TGTGCCAGCAGCTCGCCTAAAGCAGGGGGTAGCTATGGCTACACCTTC. Amino acid sequence: CASSSPKAGGSYGYTF.

The table lists this clonotype with many counts. This sequence joins TRBV6-1 and TRBJ2-4, with D tentatively TRBD1 or TRBD2 (5 bases each). There are 14 residues in the CDR3. The ends were cut back, 5 bases at V and 8 bases at J, with 16 bases in the middle. The germline V gene has CDR1 MNHNS and CDR2 SASEGT. The CDR3 nucleotides are TGTGCCAGCAGTATCGGGGCACCGAGAGACATTCAGTACTTC. Translated: CASSIGAPRDIQYF.

This clonotype was seen at least ten times. This CDR3 reads CASSAPDRRGGYTF. CDR3 sequence (DNA): TGTGCCAGCAGTGCGCCCGACAGGAGAGGCGGCTACACCTTC. V is TRBV27 and J is TRBJ1-2; D might be TRBD1 (6 bases). The germline CDR1 and CDR2 sequences are MNHEY and SMNVEV (reference sequence). This CDR3 spans 14 amino acids. The V and J ends lost 5 bases and 8 bases respectively, with 18 bases between them.

This clonotype was detected ten times or more. V is TRBV6-1 and J is TRBJ1-2; 9 bases are a match to TRBD1. This CDR3 has 15 residues. The trim removed 6 bases at V and 4 bases at J, leaving 9 bases unmatched. Germline lookup yields CDR1 MNHNS and CDR2 SASEGT. The CDR3 reads CASRAGQGNFYGYTF. In nucleotides, the CDR3 is TGTGCCAGCAGGGCGGGACAGGGCAACTTCTATGGCTACACCTTC.

This clonotype came up a few times. This chain uses TRBV12-5 with TRBJ2-5; D uncertain. This CDR3 region has 11 residues. CDR1 and CDR2 (germline): LGHNT, FRNRAP. With 11 bases removed from V and 7 bases from J, the gap between germline ends came to 14 bases. CDR3: CASGELGTQYF. CDR3 bases: TGTGCTTCTGGGGAACTCGGGACCCAGTACTTC.

With respect to this clonotype: A single base separates this from a much larger clone, so it may be a read error. The V gene is TRBV12-3 or TRBV12-4, the J gene TRBJ2-7, with a possible D match to TRBD2 (5 bases). CDR3 length: 15 residues. V was clipped by 9 bases and J by 2 bases, with 20 bases between them. The CDR3 DNA reads as TGTGCCAGAAGTCCCGAGGGAGAACGGACCTACGAGCAGTACTTC. Amino acids: CARSPEGERTYEQYF.

In this sample, this clonotype turned up many times. This chain joins TRBV6-5 and TRBJ1-1, with D unclear. The V end lost 4 bases, the J end lost 4 bases, and 10 bases lay between the germline ends. The CDR3 contains 13 residues. Germline V lookup: CDR1 MNHEY, CDR2 SVGAGI. The CDR3 is CASSSIGSTEAFF. The CDR3 nucleotides read TGTGCCAGCAGTTCGATTGGGAGCACTGAAGCTTTCTTT.

The chain is built from TRBV11-3 and TRBJ2-5; 7 nucleotides line up with TRBD1. Germline CDR1 reads SGHNT; CDR2 reads YENEEA. V dropped 2 bases and J dropped 4; count of bases not matched to a gene: 7. This CDR3 has 15 amino acids. The CDR3 here is CASSLRQGERETQYF. DNA of the CDR3: TGTGCCAGCAGCTTACGACAGGGAGAGAGAGAGACCCAGTACTTC.

This clonotype came up many times. The chain uses TRBV7-3 and TRBJ1-1; D not resolved. The CDR3 is 13 amino acids. Trimming took 5 bases from V and 0 from J, leaving 7 bases between them. Per germline, CDR1 SGHTA and CDR2 FQGTGA. The CDR3 sequence: CASSLYMNTEAFF. The CDR3 DNA is TGTGCCAGCAGCCTGTATATGAACACTGAAGCTTTCTTT.

This clonotype appeared many times. The gene calls are TRBV10-3 and TRBJ1-1; D is undetermined. The CDR3 length is 13 residues. Trimming pared 7 bases from V and 0 bases from J, leaving 9 bases between. CDR1 and CDR2 (germline): ENHRY, SYGVKD. The CDR3 coding sequence is TGTGCCATCAAGGGCAGCCTGAACACTGAAGCTTTCTTT. Translation: CAIKGSLNTEAFF.

The V call is TRBV20-1, the J call TRBJ2-2; TRBD1 is a possible D gene (6 bases). Germline V gene sequence: CDR1 DFQATT, CDR2 SNEGSKA (reference sequence). CDR3 length: 17 residues. Deletions cut 0 bases from V and 1 base from J, with 15 bases between. The CDR3 loop is CSARDLKRGRNTGELFF. In nucleotides, the CDR3 is TGCAGTGCTAGAGACCTAAAGAGGGGGAGGAACACCGGGGAGCTGTTTTTT.

The J gene is TRBJ2-7, the V gene TRBV7-2, with a possible D match to TRBD2 (5 bases). Looked up from germline, CDR1 is SGHTA and CDR2 is FQGNSA. Trimming left V 4 bases short and J 8 bases short, with 12 bases between. The CDR3 spans 12 residues. The CDR3 protein is CASSWSGKKQYF. CDR3 sequence (DNA): TGTGCCAGCAGCTGGAGCGGAAAAAAGCAGTACTTC.

This clonotype was observed at least ten times. V and J are TRBV6-5 and TRBJ2-4, with 7 bases aligning to TRBD2. This CDR3 has 14 residues. CDR1 is MNHEY, CDR2 SVGAGI, per germline. Trimming took 2 bases from V and 7 from J; bases not matched to a gene: 5. The chain's CDR3 is CASSYGQGGNIQYF. In DNA form, the CDR3 reads TGTGCCAGCAGTTACGGGCAGGGAGGGAACATTCAGTACTTC.